This TCR beta chain was identified in a study of blood T cell repertoires in COVID-19. Study-wide context: The United States, Italy and Spain provided the acute and convalescent COVID-19 samples. T cells, B-cell-depleted T cells, or PBMCs supplied cDNA or gDNA.

This clone was counted once. The V gene's germline CDR1 is MGHDK and CDR2 SYGVNS. The V and J ends lost 6 bases and 8 bases respectively, with 10 bases between them. The CDR3 sequence is 11 residues long. Method: immunoSEQ multiplex PCR; TCRdb's copy keeps in-frame clones and lacks some. The data show tens of thousands of clones, about four fifths seen once. The chain joins TRBV25-1 to TRBJ1-2; no definite D call. The sequencing input was peripheral blood. The receptor was derived from a woman of 80 years or more with active or convalescent COVID-19. The CDR3 coding sequence is TGTGCCAGCAGCTACGTGGAGGGCTACACCTTC. Its protein is CASSYVEGYTF.